This is a list of T cell receptor beta chains from one sample in a study of a mutant IDH1 vaccine in newly diagnosed glioma. Here immunoSEQ multiplex PCR was the method, and the copy in TCRdb shows in-frame clones only, minus some. The sample includes tens of thousands of clones, 80% to 90% of them seen just once. The input for sequencing was PBMCs, taken from a glioma patient treated with radiotherapy, temozolomide or both. Every receptor here comes from a man in his thirties or forties with glioma. The CDR3 runs from the conserved cysteine through the conserved F or W. A D gene is named only where the DNA matches it firmly. Clone size is stated in some rows and not others, as once, few, many or a class when expanded.

CDR3	DNA	size	D	V	J
CASSQVSGTGGRNTQYF	TGTGCCAGCAGCCAAGTCTCCGGGACAGGGGGCCGGAATACGCAGTATTTT	few	TRBD1	TRBV14	TRBJ2-3
CASGGQGRNIQYF	TGTGCCAGCGGAGGACAGGGGAGAAACATTCAGTACTTC	-	TRBD1	TRBV6-1	TRBJ2-4
CASSLRRGDYGYTF	TGTGCCAGCAGCTTACGCAGGGGTGACTATGGCTACACCTTC	few	-	TRBV7-9	TRBJ1-2
CASSSRQGIYSGANVLTF	TGTGCCAGCAGCTCCCGACAGGGGATCTACTCTGGGGCCAACGTCCTGACTTTC	-	TRBD1	TRBV7-8	TRBJ2-6
CASIVGQGNTEAFF	TGTGCCAGTATAGTAGGGCAGGGGAACACTGAAGCTTTCTTT	-	-	TRBV6-5	TRBJ1-1
CAWSPRYSGEGSPLHF	TGTGCCTGGAGTCCGAGATACTCAGGGGAGGGCTCACCCCTCCACTTT	-	-	TRBV30	TRBJ1-6
CASSQGAQYGYTF	TGTGCCAGCAGCCAAGGGGCCCAGTATGGCTACACCTTC	-	-	TRBV4-2	TRBJ1-2
CASRALAGGGYNEQFF	TGTGCCAGCAGGGCCCTAGCGGGGGGTGGCTACAATGAGCAGTTCTTC	-	TRBD2	TRBV7-9	TRBJ2-1
CASSIGPGNSGANVLTF	TGTGCCAGTAGTATAGGCCCCGGGAATTCTGGGGCCAACGTCCTGACTTTC	-	-	TRBV19	TRBJ2-6
CASSRRLPVNEQFF	TGTGCCAGCAGTCGTCGGTTGCCTGTTAATGAGCAGTTCTTC	-	-	TRBV28	TRBJ2-1
CASSWTGVYGYTF	TGTGCCAGCAGTTGGACGGGAGTCTATGGCTACACCTTC	once	-	TRBV6-5	TRBJ1-2
CASSQDGGGLTDTQYF	TGTGCCAGCAGCCAAGATGGGGGGGGGCTAACAGATACGCAGTATTTT	-	-	TRBV4-2	TRBJ2-3
CASSPLILAGGTSYNEQFF	TGTGCCAGCTCACCCTTAATATTAGCGGGGGGAACATCCTACAATGAGCAGTTCTTC	-	TRBD2	TRBV18	TRBJ2-1
CATPDGTYGYTF	TGTGCCACCCCAGACGGAACCTATGGCTACACCTTC	-	-	TRBV28	TRBJ1-2
CASSLDRASGELFF	TGTGCCAGCAGCTTGGACAGGGCCTCCGGGGAGCTGTTTTTT	-	-	TRBV5-4	TRBJ2-2
CASSPLGTTGELFF	TGTGCCAGCTCACCTCTAGGTACCACCGGGGAGCTGTTTTTT	-	-	TRBV18	TRBJ2-2